This TCR beta chain was captured in a study of graft-versus-host responses after intestinal transplantation. On the study more broadly: Recipients got multivisceral, liver-intestinal, or isolated intestinal transplants. Every transplant recipient was induced with anti-thymocyte globulin, then maintained on tacrolimus and steroids for approximately three years. General study findings and limits: Investigators detected GvH clones in recipient marrow, with some emerging earlier in ileum or blood.

This CDR3 is 13 amino acids long. V lost 4 bases and J 4 bases, leaving 9 bases between the germline ends. The V gene's germline CDR1 is SGHDT and CDR2 YYEEEE. Some clones are missing from TCRdb's copy, which holds only in-frame ones; the method was immunoSEQ multiplex PCR. The table shows about 88,000 clones, with 94% occurring only once. A word on this clone: The target antigen is unknown.

V and J are TRBV5-6 and TRBJ1-5; D call uncertain. The source of this sequence is a human donor who was the organ donor for an intestinal transplant. Sequenced here: unstimulated CD4+ T cells sorted from spleen or lymph node cells, sampled before transplant. The CDR3 DNA is TGTGCCAGCAGCCTGCGGATGAATCAGCCCCAGCATTTT. This encodes CASSLRMNQPQHF.